This T cell receptor (beta chain) derives from a study of T cells in Graves' hyperthyroidism and ophthalmopathy. Subjects with ophthalmopathy showed a Clinical Activity Score no lower than 3, a NOSPECS grade no lower than 4, and a duration shorter than 3 months. The source material, RNA transcripts, was used to amplify TCR beta CDR3 regions. A set of HTBI primers served as the primers for a first-round RT-PCR of the TCR CDR3. One entry per CDR3 protein, called by TCRdb with MiXCR from the multiplex PCR reads. The repertoire includes hundreds of thousands of distinct CDR3 sequences, around an eighth of them detected once, and around 30% sits in the top ten. Study observations and caveats: A 13 V-J signature model discriminated ophthalmopathy versus stable hyperthyroidism. Most thyroid clonotypes with frequency above 0.001 were detected in blood.

This clonotype occurred many times. Its matching antigen is unknown. The source material was blood. The TCR sequence derives from a man aged 50 to 60 with Graves' ophthalmopathy.

The CDR3 sequence: CSATGPGGYQETQYF. The CDR3 region has the DNA TGCAGTGCTACGGGTCCGGGAGGGTACCAAGAGACCCAGTACTTC. J is TRBJ2-5 and V is TRBV20-1; 8 positions agree with TRBD2. CDR3 length: 15 amino acids. Unmatched junction bases numbered 7, after V lost 4 bases and J lost 0 bases. Germline values: CDR1 DFQATT, CDR2 SNEGSKA (reference sequence).